The T cell receptor (beta chain) described here comes from a study of CD8+ T cells in alopecia areata (dated by TCRdb to 2016 to 2018). Context from the whole study: To study T cell clonal expansion in alopecia areata, the researchers applied high-throughput TCRbeta sequencing to both the C3H/HeJ mouse model and human patients. Human TCRbeta sequencing covered scalp tissue and sorted CD4+ and CD8+ peripheral blood T cells from patchy and totalis/universalis alopecia areata patients and healthy controls. Scalp clonality was compared among normal scalp (n=4), patchy alopecia areata scalp (n=8), and alopecia totalis/universalis scalp (n=8). RNA came from the PAXgene miRNA kit for fixed scalp, the miRNeasy kit for PBMCs, and the RNeasy kit for mouse skin. Amplification of TCRbeta CDR3 regions was done by immunoSEQ multiplex PCR using 35 Vbeta forward primers and 13 Jbeta reverse primers. What the study reported, not specific to this receptor: Lesional scalp, especially in alopecia totalis/universalis, showed higher clonality and more expanded CD8+ clones than normal scalp, suggesting antigenic drive. Compared with mice, TCR sequences shared between patients were less clear, possibly partly because of HLA diversity across the patient population. Scalp TCR repertoire analysis is complicated because resident alphabeta T cells in normal human skin are also sequenced, whereas mouse skin is dominated by gammadelta T cells.

Receptors were amplified or captured by the immunoSEQ multiplex PCR assay. For TCR sequencing, RNA was extracted from every sample and reverse transcribed into cDNA to serve as template. First-strand cDNA was synthesized with SuperScript III using a 2:1 mix of oligo-dT and random hexamers. A synthetic immune receptor repertoire was used to measure amplification bias, and any remaining bias was corrected computationally. On the study's bioinformatics: After raw reads were preprocessed to remove errors, the CDR3 was defined following IMGT conventions as running from the conserved cysteine to phenylalanine. Clonality was calculated as 1 minus Shannon entropy normalized by log2 of the number of productive unique TCRs. Whether each scalp clone was CD4 or CD8 was inferred by checking scalp TCRbeta sequences against the CD4 and CD8 repertoires from sorted blood. Imported from immuneACCESS, the table was reduced by TCRdb to in-frame sequences with V and J called. These copies leave out some clones; in studies compared against another copy, an unresolved V gene accounts for under half, and the cause of the remainder is not known. V, J and clone size were drawn from that table, and D and trimming were deduced from the DNA. This sample is represented by tens of thousands of clones; roughly 60% of them were singletons. 4.5% to 5.5% of the sample is held by the ten biggest clonotypes.

The CDR3 spans 15 residues, from the cysteine through the phenylalanine. Only the CDR3 part of the read is kept: 45 bases, read in frame from the first base. Deletion took 3 bases off V and 1 base off J, with a span of 12 bases between the germline ends. The germline V gene encodes CDR1 MDHEN and CDR2 SYDVKM. CD4+ cells from a few biomarker-study patients were further sorted into CD25+CD127- cells. From alopecia areata patients, peripheral blood was collected along with lesional scalp punch biopsies. After PBMCs were isolated by density centrifugation and stained for CD3, CD4 and CD8, a FACSAria was used to sort CD4+ and CD8+ T cells. Alopecia areata patients who were not treated were recruited through a multicenter biomarker study. Note on this clone: This receptor's antigen is unknown. Base qualities are not at hand, and no much larger clone is one base apart.

The V gene is TRBV28 and the J gene is TRBJ2-5; the best D guess is TRBD2, with 6 bases matching. The sequence was collected from a human donor with alopecia areata. The sequenced sample was CD4+ Tregs sorted from blood. The CDR3 protein: CASSLPGLLQETQYF. The sequenced DNA: TGTGCCAGCAGTTTGCCGGGACTGCTCCAAGAGACCCAGTACTTC.